The TCR beta chain described here comes from a study of cytomegalovirus exposure and HLA in healthy donors. Study-level results: With later analysis, a missense DCLRE1C variant became linked to TCR beta V- and J-gene trimming. In a later analysis, common viral pathogens appeared linked to several of the most significant clusters.

Primers: 60 Vbeta forward and 13 Jbeta reverse. Profiled with immunoSEQ multiplex PCR; TCRdb holds only in-frame clones, not every one. The listing contains about 50,000 clones. Germline V gene sequence: CDR1 MNHEY, CDR2 SVGAGI. The V gene lost 6 bases and the J gene lost 0 bases, with 12 bases spanning the gap. The length of the CDR3 is 15 residues. Of note for this clone: The antigen remains undetermined.

Material for sequencing was PBMCs. V usage is TRBV6-5 and J usage is TRBJ1-3, with D perhaps TRBD1 (6 bases). The TCR originated in a woman under 30 in good health and CMV-seronegative. CDR3 amino acids: CASSRGGYSGNTIYF. In DNA, the CDR3 is TGTGCCAGCAGCCGTGGGGGCTACTCTGGAAACACCATATATTTT.